This T cell receptor (beta chain) was captured by sequencing in a study of blood T cell repertoires in COVID-19. Study overall: Samples came from the United States, Italy and Spain, spanning acute and convalescent COVID-19. PBMCs, B-cell-depleted T cells, or T cells were the source of the cDNA or gDNA that made up the material.

Trimming at V came to 6 bases and at J to 8 bases, leaving 7 bases not matched to a gene. The germline CDR1 and CDR2 sequences are LGHDT and YNNKEL (reference sequence). This CDR3 is built from 14 residues. Per the original data handling: The assay estimated nucleated cells by amplifying reference gene primers. Sequenced by immunoSEQ multiplex PCR; TCRdb stores in-frame clones only, minus some. That table furnishes V, J and clone size, whereas the DNA furnished D and trimming. The data contain around 80,000 clones, around 79% of them singletons. The gene calls are TRBV3-1 (or the pseudogene TRBV3-2) and TRBJ1-4, with 9 positions matching TRBD1. Sequencing used peripheral blood. This clonotype was sampled from a man at least 80 years old with acute or convalescent COVID-19. The CDR3 DNA reads TGTGCCAGCAGAGACAGGGGGAAGGGGGAAAAACTGTTTTTT. Amino acid sequence: CASRDRGKGEKLFF.